These 4 T cell receptor beta chains originate from one sample sequenced in a study of CD8 T cells in Susac syndrome. Random-hexamer reverse transcription was applied to roughly 0.5 to 1 ug RNA. TCRdb recomputed calls from the immunoSEQ multiplex PCR reads with MiXCR, one row per CDR3 protein. The sample holds approximately 210,000 distinct CDR3 sequences, about 95% seen once. Sequencing used CD4+ T cells from PBMCs. The receptors stem from a human donor with multiple sclerosis.

In regard to this clonotype: One end of the junction varies from germline; a read error may be responsible. The chain recombines TRBV4-1 with TRBJ2-1; the D gene is possibly TRBD1 (5 bases). CDR3 length: 13 amino acids. Per the germline V gene, CDR1 is MGHRA and CDR2 is YSYEKL. The CDR3 DNA follows: TGCGCCAGCAGCCAACTGCCAGGGCAAAGAGGACCATTC. Its translation: CASSQLPGQRGPF.

This rearrangement joins TRBV20-1 to TRBJ1-2; 10 nucleotides align to TRBD1. This CDR3 comprises 17 residues. The germline CDR1 and CDR2 sequences are DFQATT and SNEGSKA (reference sequence). Losses at the gene ends were 3 bases for V and 4 bases for J; bases not matched to a gene: 14. The CDR3: CSASSPGQGPSGYGYTF. CDR3 nucleotide sequence: TGCAGTGCTAGCTCACCGGGACAGGGGCCGTCTGGCTATGGCTACACCTTC.

The gene calls are TRBV15 and TRBJ2-5; D not certain. Germline lookup yields CDR1 LNHNV and CDR2 YYDKDF (reference sequence). V lost 1 base and J 5 bases, leaving 23 bases between the germline ends. The CDR3 spans 18 residues. Here the CDR3 reads CATSRATQSISVSETQYF. In nucleotides, the CDR3 is TGTGCCACCAGCAGAGCCACGCAGTCTATCAGTGTGTCGGAGACCCAGTACTTC.

V gene TRBV2 combines with J gene TRBJ2-2; possibly TRBD2 for D (6 bases). The CDR3 has 15 residues. Germline V gene lookup returns CDR1 SNHLY and CDR2 FYNNEI. V shed 3 bases and J shed 4 bases, with 12 bases lying between them. This chain's CDR3 is CASSETGEGTGELFF. The CDR3, as DNA: TGTGCCAGCAGTGAGACGGGAGAGGGCACCGGGGAGCTGTTTTTT.